The 21 T cell receptor beta chains listed next were all sequenced from one sample in a study of human T cells and chemical hapten exposure. TCRdb reprocessed the RACE reads with MiXCR, giving one entry per CDR3 protein. The table has around 260,000 distinct CDR3 sequences, about 8.6% seen once. Described time point: pre-sensitization, week 0. Treatment meaning: therapeutic diphenylcyclopropenone sensitization with weekly scalp DPC. The sample consisted of whole blood, taken in connection with sensitization to the hapten diphenylcyclopropenone (DPC). These receptors originate from a woman aged 40-49 years with alopecia areata. Some clones in this sample may be carry-over from other donors' samples.

This clonotype has only a few counts. V is TRBV10-3 and J is TRBJ2-5; D might be TRBD2 (6 bases). V was clipped by 10 bases and J by 5 bases, with 17 bases between them. There are 13 residues in the CDR3. Germline CDR1 and CDR2: ENHRY and SYGVKD. CDR3 sequence: CATQFSGEETQYF. The CDR3, as DNA: TGTGCCACTCAGTTCTCGGGGGAGGAGACCCAGTACTTC.

This clonotype was counted only a few times. The V call is TRBV12-3 or TRBV12-4, the J call TRBJ1-2; D remains unclear. The CDR3 extends over 13 amino acids. Deletions cut 3 bases from V and 2 bases from J, with 7 bases between. In nucleotides, the CDR3 is TGTGCCAGCAGTTTCACAAGAAACTATGGCTACACCTTC. Its translation is CASSFTRNYGYTF.

The CDR3 region is CASSWPGLTNEQFF. The DNA of the CDR3 is TGTGCCAGCAGCTGGCCGGGATTAACGAATGAGCAGTTCTTC. The chain carries TRBV7-9 and TRBJ2-1, with D tentatively TRBD2 (5 bases). Trimming removed 4 bases from V and 7 bases from J, with 14 bases in between. CDR1 and CDR2 (germline): SEHNR, FQNEAQ (reference sequence). This CDR3 contains 14 residues.

The V call is TRBV9, the J call TRBJ2-5, with TRBD1 matching over 7 bases. Per germline, CDR1 SGDLS and CDR2 YYNGEE. Germline trimming cut 1 base from V and 2 bases from J; bases unmatched to any gene: 5. This CDR3 region has 15 residues. The CDR3 DNA follows: TGTGCCAGCAGCGTAACAGGGGTAGGGCAAGAGACCCAGTACTTC. This encodes CASSVTGVGQETQYF. Complete variable domain (other parts from reference TRBV9 and TRBJ2-5): DSGVTQTPKHLITATGQRVTLRCSPRSGDLSVYWYQQSLDQGLQFLIQYYNGEERAKGNILERFSAQQFPDLHSELNLSSLELGDSALYFCASSVTGVGQETQYFGPGTRLLVL.

This clonotype has only a few counts. The genes are TRBV29-1 and TRBJ2-1, with TRBD1 identical over 10 bases. The CDR3 spans 15 residues. CDR1 and CDR2 (germline): SQVTM, ANQGSEA. V shed 5 bases, J shed 6 bases, and the junction held 10 bases outside the gene matches. The CDR3 reads CSVSFGTGVRNEQFF. The CDR3 DNA sequence: TGCAGCGTTTCCTTCGGGACAGGGGTCCGCAATGAGCAGTTCTTC.

This clonotype was counted ten times or more. The rearrangement joins TRBV10-3 to TRBJ2-1, with 8 bases identical to TRBD2. V was clipped by 9 bases and J by 6 bases; unmatched bases: 10. There are 14 residues in the CDR3. The germline V gene encodes CDR1 ENHRY and CDR2 SYGVKD. DNA of the CDR3: TGTGCCATACACTCCGGGACTAGACGCAATGAGCAGTTCTTC. Its translation is CAIHSGTRRNEQFF.

The chain couples TRBV7-2 to TRBJ2-7; D is possibly TRBD2 (6 bases). CDR1 and CDR2 (germline): SGHTA, FQGNSA. V lost 1 base and J 9 bases, leaving 28 bases between the germline ends. The CDR3 has 18 amino acids. The CDR3 region is CASSLEGGMWRAPRGQYF. CDR3 coding DNA: TGTGCCAGCAGCTTAGAAGGAGGGATGTGGAGGGCCCCAAGGGGGCAGTACTTC.

This clonotype was counted only a few times. The chain couples TRBV28 to TRBJ2-6, with 8 bases that match TRBD2. With 3 bases clipped from V and 0 bases from J, the junction kept 4 bases outside the gene matches. The length of the CDR3 is 17 residues. Germline V lookup: CDR1 MDHEN, CDR2 SYDVKM. CDR3 region: CASSFGGAPSGANVLTF. CDR3 in DNA: TGTGCCAGCAGTTTCGGGGGGGCCCCCTCTGGGGCCAACGTCCTGACTTTC.

In this sample, this clonotype turned up a few times. The chain has TRBV13 and TRBJ2-5; unclear D gene. Germline lookup yields CDR1 PRHDT and CDR2 FYEKMQ (reference sequence). This CDR3 region has 13 residues. V shed 6 bases and J shed 0 bases, with 8 bases lying between them. The CDR3 region is CASRPRDQETQYF. The CDR3 DNA reads as TGTGCCAGCAGACCCCGGGACCAAGAGACCCAGTACTTC. Looking up the rest from reference TRBV13 and TRBJ2-5 gives the full variable domain: AAGVIQSPRHLIKEKRETATLKCYPIPRHDTVYWYQQGPGQDPQFLISFYEKMQSDKGSIPDRFSAQQFSDYHSELNMSSLELGDSALYFCASRPRDQETQYFGPGTRLLVL.

This clonotype was counted many times. The rearrangement links TRBV20-1 to TRBJ1-6; no clear D. This CDR3 has 16 residues. Germline loops: CDR1 DFQATT, CDR2 SNEGSKA (reference sequence). The germline V and J ends were trimmed by 0 bases and 5 bases, with 14 bases remaining between them. CDR3 DNA: TGCAGTGCTAGAGACTTTACGACGGCCCATAATTCACCCCTCCACTTT. It is translated as CSARDFTTAHNSPLHF.

V gene TRBV20-1 combines with J gene TRBJ2-7; 7 nucleotides align to TRBD1. Germline V gene sequence: CDR1 DFQATT, CDR2 SNEGSKA (reference sequence). CDR3 size: 13 residues. J was trimmed by 2 bases and V by 5 bases; bases with no gene match: 6. In nucleotides, the CDR3 is TGCAGTGCTTATGAGGACAGGACCTACGAGCAGTACTTC. Translation gives CSAYEDRTYEQYF.

The V and J genes are TRBV28 and TRBJ2-1; D might be TRBD2 (6 bases). The CDR3 consists of 15 residues. The V end was cut by 8 bases, the J end by 4 bases, with 18 bases between. Germline lookup yields CDR1 MDHEN and CDR2 SYDVKM. The chain's CDR3 is CASSRGGGTYNEQFF. In DNA form, the CDR3 reads TGTGCCAGCTCCCGGGGAGGCGGGACGTACAATGAGCAGTTCTTC.

The J gene is TRBJ2-1, the V gene TRBV12-3 or TRBV12-4; the D gene is possibly TRBD2 (6 bases). The CDR3 covers 14 residues. The ends were cut back, 6 bases at V and 5 bases at J, with 14 bases in the middle. In DNA, the CDR3 is TGTGCCAGCAGCCTGACTAGTAAAGACAATGAGCAGTTCTTC. Its protein product is CASSLTSKDNEQFF.

This clonotype was recorded a few times. The chain is built from TRBV7-2 and TRBJ2-2; 8 bases are shared with TRBD1. V lost 1 base, J lost 1 base, and 5 bases stayed unmatched. The CDR3 totals 17 residues. CDR1 and CDR2 (germline): SGHTA, FQGNSA. DNA for the CDR3: TGTGCCAGCAGCTTAGGGCCAGGACAGGGGAACACCGGGGAGCTGTTTTTT. Its protein product is CASSLGPGQGNTGELFF.

This clonotype has a count of ten or more. This chain joins TRBV4-1 and TRBJ2-1; no clear D. This CDR3 has 15 residues. Trimming removed 4 bases from V and 10 bases from J, with 20 bases in between. The germline V gene encodes CDR1 MGHRA and CDR2 YSYEKL. The CDR3 bases are TGCGCCAGCAGCCCGGACGTCGTCACCCCCCGCGAGCAGTTCTTC. Amino acid sequence: CASSPDVVTPREQFF.

The rearrangement joins TRBV6-2 or TRBV6-3 to TRBJ2-7; TRBD1 agrees at 7 bases. Losses at the gene ends were 4 bases for V and 3 bases for J; bases not matched to a gene: 6. The CDR3 sequence is 14 residues long. From germline, CDR1 is MNHEY and CDR2 SVGEGT. CDR3: CASSSANRGYEQYF. For the CDR3, the DNA is TGTGCCAGCAGTTCCGCGAACAGGGGCTACGAGCAGTACTTC.

This clonotype came up a few times. The chain carries TRBV29-1 and TRBJ2-5, with D unclear. The germline CDR1 and CDR2 sequences are SQVTM and ANQGSEA. The CDR3 length is 13 residues. Trimming took off 7 bases at V and 0 bases at J, with 12 bases between the two ends. CDR3 bases: TGCAGCGCCCTTCTAGACAACCAAGAGACCCAGTACTTC. Protein: CSALLDNQETQYF.

The chain is built from TRBV9 and TRBJ2-2; a possible D gene is TRBD2 (6 bases). The CDR3 has 14 residues. From germline, CDR1 is SGDLS and CDR2 YYNGEE. The V end was cut by 0 bases, the J end by 3 bases, with 6 bases between. The CDR3 DNA reads as TGTGCCAGCAGCGTAGGGGAGGACACCGGGGAGCTGTTTTTT. Its protein is CASSVGEDTGELFF.

This clonotype came up a few times. The chain recombines TRBV7-8 with TRBJ1-2; 9 nucleotides align to TRBD1. There are 15 residues in the CDR3. CDR1 and CDR2 from the germline V gene are SGHVS and FQNEAQ. The junction had 9 bases not matched to a gene; V was cut back by 3 bases and J by 7 bases. The CDR3 DNA follows: TGTGCCAGCAGCTTGGCTACAGGGGGCGTTTTTGGCTACACCTTC. Protein: CASSLATGGVFGYTF.

This clonotype came up a few times. V usage is TRBV11-2 and J usage is TRBJ2-1, with no clear D. The CDR3 runs 15 residues. V shed 0 bases and J shed 7 bases, with 13 bases lying between them. From germline, CDR1 is SGHAT and CDR2 FQNNGV. The CDR3 bases are TGTGCCAGCAGCTTAGACTACTGGGGTGAAAATGAGCAGTTCTTC. Encoded protein: CASSLDYWGENEQFF.

The V call is TRBV7-3, the J call TRBJ1-6, with 8 bases fitting TRBD1. The germline V gene has CDR1 SGHTA and CDR2 FQGTGA. V was pared by 1 base and J by 5 bases, with 1 base of the junction left unmatched. There are 15 residues in the CDR3. The DNA for the CDR3 is TGTGCCAGCAGCTTAATGGGACAGGATAATTCACCCCTCCACTTT. This encodes CASSLMGQDNSPLHF.